This T cell receptor (beta chain) comes out of a study of blood T cell repertoires in COVID-19. In the study overall: Sites in the United States, Italy and Spain provided acute and convalescent COVID-19 samples. From T cells, B-cell-depleted T cells, or PBMCs came the material, which was cDNA or gDNA.

In the study's own analysis: Estimates of nucleated cell counts were drawn from the amplification of reference gene primers. Sequencing was performed with immunoSEQ multiplex PCR; in TCRdb, only in-frame clones are kept and a portion is missing. Clonal size and the V and J genes are those of that table, whereas D and trimming came from the DNA. The data contain about 200,000 clones, 89% of them singletons. V shed 5 bases and J shed 1 base, with 11 bases lying between them. Germline values: CDR1 KGHSH, CDR2 LQKENI. The CDR3 has 14 residues. Self-reported history from a screening survey and questionnaire set each donor's cohort.

This sequence joins TRBV18 and TRBJ1-1; D is perhaps TRBD1 (5 bases). This clonotype was sampled from a woman in her 30s with acute COVID-19. Sequencing input: PBMCs or T cells enriched from blood (not recorded which). CDR3 in amino acids: CASSAQAGNTEAFF. DNA of the CDR3: TGTGCCAGCTCAGCACAGGCAGGGAACACTGAAGCTTTCTTT. The full variable domain, rest sourced from reference TRBV18 and TRBJ1-1, is NAGVMQNPRHLVRRRGQEARLRCSPMKGHSHVYWYRQLPEEGLKFMVYLQKENIIDESGMPKERFSAEFPKEGPSILRIQQVVRGDSAAYFCASSAQAGNTEAFFGQGTRLTVV.